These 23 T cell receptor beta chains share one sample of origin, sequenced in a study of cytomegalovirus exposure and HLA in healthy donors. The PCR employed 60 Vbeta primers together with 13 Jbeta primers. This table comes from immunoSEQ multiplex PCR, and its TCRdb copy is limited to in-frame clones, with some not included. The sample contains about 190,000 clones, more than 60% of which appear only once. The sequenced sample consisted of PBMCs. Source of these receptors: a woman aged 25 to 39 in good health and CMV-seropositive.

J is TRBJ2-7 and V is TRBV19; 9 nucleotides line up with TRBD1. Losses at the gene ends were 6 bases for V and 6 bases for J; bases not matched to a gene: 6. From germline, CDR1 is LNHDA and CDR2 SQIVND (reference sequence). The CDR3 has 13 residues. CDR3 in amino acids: CASRGPDRGEQYF. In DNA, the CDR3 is TGTGCCAGTAGGGGACCGGACAGGGGCGAGCAGTACTTC.

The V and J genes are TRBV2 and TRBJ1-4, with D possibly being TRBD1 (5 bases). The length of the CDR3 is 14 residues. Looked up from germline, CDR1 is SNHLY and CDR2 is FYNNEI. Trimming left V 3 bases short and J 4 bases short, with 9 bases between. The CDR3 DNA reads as TGTGCCAGCAGTGATGGGGCAGATAATGAAAAACTGTTTTTT. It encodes CASSDGADNEKLFF.

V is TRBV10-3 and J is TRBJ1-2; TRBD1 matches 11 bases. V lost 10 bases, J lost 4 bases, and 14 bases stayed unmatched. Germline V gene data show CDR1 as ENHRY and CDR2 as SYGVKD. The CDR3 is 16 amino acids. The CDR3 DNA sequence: TGTGCCAGCCTTTTAGGGACAGGGGGAGGAGGCTATGGCTACACCTTC. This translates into CASLLGTGGGGYGYTF.

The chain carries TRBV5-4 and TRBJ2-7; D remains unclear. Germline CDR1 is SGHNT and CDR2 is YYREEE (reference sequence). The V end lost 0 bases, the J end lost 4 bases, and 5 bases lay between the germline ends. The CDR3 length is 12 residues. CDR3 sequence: CASSLDTYEQYF. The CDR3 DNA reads TGTGCCAGCAGCTTGGACACGTACGAGCAGTACTTC.

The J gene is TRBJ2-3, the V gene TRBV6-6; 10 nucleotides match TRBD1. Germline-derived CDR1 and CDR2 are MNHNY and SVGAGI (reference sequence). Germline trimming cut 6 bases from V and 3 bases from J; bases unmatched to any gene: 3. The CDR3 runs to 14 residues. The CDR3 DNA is TGTGCCAGCAGACAGGACAGGGGGACAGATACGCAGTATTTT. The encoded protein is CASRQDRGTDTQYF.

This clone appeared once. CDR3 residues: CASSLGAGRSYEQYF. In DNA, the CDR3 is TGTGCCAGCAGCTTAGGGGCAGGGAGGAGTTACGAGCAGTACTTC. This chain links TRBV11-2 with TRBJ2-7, with D perhaps TRBD2 (6 bases). The CDR3 consists of 15 residues. Germline V gene sequence: CDR1 SGHAT, CDR2 FQNNGV. V was cut by 1 base and J by 4 bases, with 14 bases left in between.

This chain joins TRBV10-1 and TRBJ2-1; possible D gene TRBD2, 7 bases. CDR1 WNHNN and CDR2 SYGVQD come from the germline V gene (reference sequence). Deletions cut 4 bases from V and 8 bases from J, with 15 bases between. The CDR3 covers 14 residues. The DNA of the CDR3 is TGCGCCAGCAGTGGGCGGGGGCGGTCAGATGAGCAGTTCTTC. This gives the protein CASSGRGRSDEQFF.

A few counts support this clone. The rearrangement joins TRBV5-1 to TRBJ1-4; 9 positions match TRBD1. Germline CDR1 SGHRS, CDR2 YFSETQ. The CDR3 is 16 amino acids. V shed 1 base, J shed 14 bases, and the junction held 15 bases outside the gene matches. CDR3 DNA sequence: TGCGCCAGCAGCTTGACGGGACAGGGCATGGGGGACAGGCTGTTTTTT. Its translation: CASSLTGQGMGDRLFF.

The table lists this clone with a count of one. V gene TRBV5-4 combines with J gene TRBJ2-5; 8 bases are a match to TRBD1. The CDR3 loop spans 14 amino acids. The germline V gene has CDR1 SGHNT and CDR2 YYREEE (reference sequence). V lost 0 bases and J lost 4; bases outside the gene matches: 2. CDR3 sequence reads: CASSLEQGGETQYF. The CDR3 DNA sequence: TGTGCCAGCAGCTTGGAACAGGGGGGAGAGACCCAGTACTTC.

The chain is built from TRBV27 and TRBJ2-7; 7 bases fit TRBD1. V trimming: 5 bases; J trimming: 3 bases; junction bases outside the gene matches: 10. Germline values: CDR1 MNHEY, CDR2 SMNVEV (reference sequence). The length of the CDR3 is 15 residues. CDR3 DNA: TGTGCCAGCAGTGACTCGGACAGGCCCGTCTACGAGCAGTACTTC. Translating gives CASSDSDRPVYEQYF.

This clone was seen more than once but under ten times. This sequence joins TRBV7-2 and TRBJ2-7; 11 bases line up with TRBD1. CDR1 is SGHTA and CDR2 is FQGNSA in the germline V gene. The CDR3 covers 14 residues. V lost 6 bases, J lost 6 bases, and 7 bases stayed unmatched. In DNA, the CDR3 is TGTGCCAGCAGGCGGGACAGGGGGTCATCCGAGCAGTACTTC. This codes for CASRRDRGSSEQYF.

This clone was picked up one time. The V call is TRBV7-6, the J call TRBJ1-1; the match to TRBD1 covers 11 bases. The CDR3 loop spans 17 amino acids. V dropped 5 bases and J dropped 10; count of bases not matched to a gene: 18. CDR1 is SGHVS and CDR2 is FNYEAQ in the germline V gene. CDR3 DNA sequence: TGTGCCAGCAGCCTCTCCGGACAGGGGGCGCTTTTCCCCCCAGCTTTCTTT. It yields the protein CASSLSGQGALFPPAFF.

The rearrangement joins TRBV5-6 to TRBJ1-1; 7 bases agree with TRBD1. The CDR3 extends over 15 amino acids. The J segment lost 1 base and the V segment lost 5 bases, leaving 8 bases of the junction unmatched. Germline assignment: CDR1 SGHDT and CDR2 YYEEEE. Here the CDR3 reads CASSTTQGGNTEAFF. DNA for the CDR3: TGTGCCAGCAGTACGACCCAGGGGGGGAACACTGAAGCTTTCTTT.

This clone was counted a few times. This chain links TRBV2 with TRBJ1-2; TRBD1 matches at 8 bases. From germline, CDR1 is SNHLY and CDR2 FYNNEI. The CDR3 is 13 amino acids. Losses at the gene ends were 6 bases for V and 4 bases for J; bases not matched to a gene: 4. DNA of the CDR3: TGTGCCAGCAGCTTCGGACAGGGCTATGGCTACACCTTC. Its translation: CASSFGQGYGYTF.

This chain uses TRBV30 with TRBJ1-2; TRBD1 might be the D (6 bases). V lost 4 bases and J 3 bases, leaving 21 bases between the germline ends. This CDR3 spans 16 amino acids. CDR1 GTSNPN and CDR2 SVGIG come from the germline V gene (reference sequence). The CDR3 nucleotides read TGTGCCTGGACCCCACCCCGGACAGCCCGATACTATGGCTACACCTTC. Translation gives CAWTPPRTARYYGYTF.

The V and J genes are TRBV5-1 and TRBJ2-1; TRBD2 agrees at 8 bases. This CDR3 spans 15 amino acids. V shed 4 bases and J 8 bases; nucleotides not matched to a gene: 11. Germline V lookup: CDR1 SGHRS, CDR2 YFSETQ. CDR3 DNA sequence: TGCGCCAGCAGCGGGCACGGGAGGGTTTACCATGAGCAGTTCTTC. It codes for CASSGHGRVYHEQFF.

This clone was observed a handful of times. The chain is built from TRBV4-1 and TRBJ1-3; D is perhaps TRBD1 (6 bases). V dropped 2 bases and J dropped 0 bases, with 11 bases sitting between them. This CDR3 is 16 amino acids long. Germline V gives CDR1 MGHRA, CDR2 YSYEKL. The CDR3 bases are TGCGCCAGCAGCCAAAGGACAGATCTCTCTGGAAACACCATATATTTT. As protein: CASSQRTDLSGNTIYF.

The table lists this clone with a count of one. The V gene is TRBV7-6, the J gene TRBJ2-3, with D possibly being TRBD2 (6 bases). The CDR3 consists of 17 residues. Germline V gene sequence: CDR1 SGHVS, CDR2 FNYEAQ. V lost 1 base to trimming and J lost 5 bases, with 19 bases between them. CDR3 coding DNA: TGTGCCAGCAGCTTAGTTTCGGCGGGGAGGAGTAAAGATACGCAGTATTTT. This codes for CASSLVSAGRSKDTQYF.

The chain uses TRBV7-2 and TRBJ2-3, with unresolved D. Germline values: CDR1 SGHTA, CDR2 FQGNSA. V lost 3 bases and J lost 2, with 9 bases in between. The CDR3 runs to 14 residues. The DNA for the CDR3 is TGTGCCAGCAGCTTGCGACTCTACACAGATACGCAGTATTTT. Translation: CASSLRLYTDTQYF.

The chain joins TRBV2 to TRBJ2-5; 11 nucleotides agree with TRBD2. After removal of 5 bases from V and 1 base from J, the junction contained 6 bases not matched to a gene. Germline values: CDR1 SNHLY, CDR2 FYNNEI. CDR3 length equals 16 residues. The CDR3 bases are TGTGCCAGCAGTTCCGGGACTAGCGGCCTCCAAGAGACCCAGTACTTC. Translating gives CASSSGTSGLQETQYF. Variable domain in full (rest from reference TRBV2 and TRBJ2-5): EPEVTQTPSHQVTQMGQEVILRCVPISNHLYFYWYRQILGQKVEFLVSFYNNEISEKSEIFDDQFSVERPDGSNFTLKIRSTKLEDSAMYFCASSSGTSGLQETQYFGPGTRLLVL.

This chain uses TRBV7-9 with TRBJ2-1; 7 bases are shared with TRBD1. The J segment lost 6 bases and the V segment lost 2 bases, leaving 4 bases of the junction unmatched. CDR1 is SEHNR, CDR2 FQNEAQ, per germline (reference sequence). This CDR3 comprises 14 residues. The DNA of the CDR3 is TGTGCCAGCAGCTTAAGGGACAGTTTCAATGAGCAGTTCTTC. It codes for CASSLRDSFNEQFF.

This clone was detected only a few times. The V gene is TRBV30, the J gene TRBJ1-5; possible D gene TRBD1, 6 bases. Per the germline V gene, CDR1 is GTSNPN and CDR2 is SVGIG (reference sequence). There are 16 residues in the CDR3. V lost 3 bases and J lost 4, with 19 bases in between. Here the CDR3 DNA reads TGTGCCTGGAGCACTTCTCCGGGACACCCTAATCAGCCCCAGCATTTT. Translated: CAWSTSPGHPNQPQHF.

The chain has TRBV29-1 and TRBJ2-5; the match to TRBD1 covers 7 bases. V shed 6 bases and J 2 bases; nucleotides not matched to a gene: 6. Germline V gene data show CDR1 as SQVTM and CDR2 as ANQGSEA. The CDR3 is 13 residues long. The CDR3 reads CSVDRATQETQYF. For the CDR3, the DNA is TGCAGCGTCGACAGGGCCACACAAGAGACCCAGTACTTC.